This T cell receptor beta chain was recorded in a study of response to subunit inactivated influenza vaccine. The study, taken as a whole, reports: A suggestion made by the authors is that each seasonal influenza vaccination recruits few new T cells.

TCRdb recomputed calls from the RT-PCR reads with MiXCR, one row per CDR3 protein. The data contain around 500,000 distinct CDR3 sequences, roughly 9.7% of them singletons. This clonotype was recorded at least ten times. What it binds is unknown. Material: PBMCs from blood, obtained 40 to 50 days after vaccination. The source of this sequence is a man in his fifties who received an inactivated influenza vaccine.

This CDR3 is CSAHMPGLTGAYNEQFF. The DNA for the CDR3 is TGCAGTGCTCATATGCCGGGACTAACAGGGGCTTACAATGAGCAGTTCTTC. This chain links TRBV20-1 with TRBJ2-1, with D perhaps assigned TRBD1 or TRBD2 (7 bases each). Trimming removed 5 bases at V and 4 bases at J, with 24 bases between. Germline-derived CDR1 and CDR2 are DFQATT and SNEGSKA (reference sequence). The length of the CDR3 is 17 residues.